This is a list of T cell receptor beta chains from one sample in a study of PD-1 and CTLA-4 blockade in melanoma. Clones were read by immunoSEQ multiplex PCR, and TCRdb kept only the in-frame ones, dropping some. Of approximately 33,000 clones listed, around 90% were seen once; the top ten hold 8.5% to 9%. The sequenced sample was CD8+ T cells from peripheral blood, obtained from a patient given anti-PD-1 treatment. These receptors all come from a human donor with melanoma. The CDR3 runs from the conserved cysteine through the conserved F or W. The order of the fields is J gene, V gene, D gene, clone size, CDR3 DNA, CDR3 protein. The D gene is left open where the match is weak. Some rows mark clone size as missing; the rest say once, few, many or name a class of expanded clone.

>TRBJ2-7|TRBV28|TRBD2|-
TGTGCCAGCAGTTCCGGACTAGCGGGAGCCCTCTACGAGCAGTACTTC
CASSSGLAGALYEQYF
>TRBJ2-7|TRBV5-8|-|-
TGTGCCAGCAGCTTGGGACTGATCGCCTACGAGCAGTACTTC
CASSLGLIAYEQYF
>TRBJ2-3|TRBV6-5|-|-
TGTGCCAGCAGTTACTCGAACCCAGATACGCAGTATTTT
CASSYSNPDTQYF
>TRBJ1-1|TRBV3-1/TRBV3-2|TRBD1|-
TGTGCCAGCAGCCAAGAACGGGACAGCATGAACACTGAAGCTTTCTTT
CASSQERDSMNTEAFF
>TRBJ2-1|TRBV18|TRBD2|once
TGTGCCAGCTCGTTACTAGCGGGAGACGATGAGCAGTTCTTC
CASSLLAGDDEQFF
>TRBJ2-7|TRBV7-9|TRBD1|-
TGTGCCAGCAGCTGGAGGGACAGGGGGATCTACGAGCAGTACTTC
CASSWRDRGIYEQYF
>TRBJ2-3|TRBV25-1|-|-
TGTGCCAGCAGTGACCCTGAACGCACAGATACGCAGTATTTT
CASSDPERTDTQYF
>TRBJ2-2|TRBV11-2|-|once
TGTGCCAGCAGCTTAGAGTTTACCGGGGAGCTGTTTTTT
CASSLEFTGELFF
>TRBJ1-1|TRBV27|TRBD1|-
TGTGCCAGCAGTTTAAGACAGGGGGTTTCGAGGACTGAAGCTTTCTTT
CASSLRQGVSRTEAFF
>TRBJ2-3|TRBV30|TRBD2|-
TGTGCCTGGAGTGTAGCGTCTAGCGGGAGCACAGATACGCAGTATTTT
CAWSVASSGSTDTQYF
>TRBJ2-1|TRBV7-6|-|few
TGTGCCAGCAGCCCGGCGGGGACTGAGCAGTTCTTC
CASSPAGTEQFF
>TRBJ1-1|TRBV19|TRBD1|-
TGTGCCAGTACATCAGGGGGCCGAACTGAAGCTTTCTTT
CASTSGGRTEAFF
>TRBJ2-3|TRBV13|TRBD2|-
TGTGCCAGCAGCTCTAGCGGGAGCACAGATACGCAGTATTTT
CASSSSGSTDTQYF
>TRBJ2-7|TRBV4-1|TRBD2|-
TGCGCCAGCAGCCAAAGGAGCGGGGGGTACGAGCAGTACTTC
CASSQRSGGYEQYF
>TRBJ2-1|TRBV19|TRBD1|-
TGTGCCAGTAGCATGTGGGACAGATACAATGAGCAGTTCTTC
CASSMWDRYNEQFF
>TRBJ2-7|TRBV4-2|TRBD2|-
TGTGCCAGCAGCCCGGGACTAGCGGGCTACGAGCAGTACTTC
CASSPGLAGYEQYF
>TRBJ2-7|TRBV13|-|-
TGTGCCAGCAGCTTCCAGGGGCACGAGCAGTACTTC
CASSFQGHEQYF
>TRBJ1-5|TRBV3-1/TRBV3-2|-|-
TGTGCCAGCAGCCAGAGGGGGTGGAATCAGCCCCAGCATTTT
CASSQRGWNQPQHF
>TRBJ2-1|TRBV6-4|TRBD2|-
TGTGCCAGCAGTGACGAACTAGCGGGCTACAATGAGCAGTTCTTC
CASSDELAGYNEQFF
>TRBJ2-2|TRBV6-4|TRBD2|-
TGTGCCAGCAGTCAACTAGCGGGGGAGACCGGGGAGCTGTTTTTT
CASSQLAGETGELFF
>TRBJ1-1|TRBV4-1|-|-
TGCGCCAGCAGCTACGACAGTATGAACACTGAAGCTTTCTTT
CASSYDSMNTEAFF
>TRBJ2-3|TRBV29-1|-|-
TGCAGCGTTGAGGGCCACACAGATACGCAGTATTTT
CSVEGHTDTQYF
>TRBJ2-1|TRBV27|-|once
TGTGCCAGCAGTTTACTGTTGCGGGAAGCCTCCTACAATGAGCAGTTCTTC
CASSLLLREASYNEQFF
>TRBJ1-3|TRBV7-9|TRBD1|-
TGTGCCAGCAGCTTACCAACAGGGGACACCATATATTTT
CASSLPTGDTIYF
>TRBJ2-2|TRBV18|-|-
TGTGCCAGCTCACCTGGGGGAACCGGGGAGCTGTTTTTT
CASSPGGTGELFF
>TRBJ1-1|TRBV12-3/TRBV12-4|-|-
TGTGCCAGCAGTTTAGGGTATATGGGTGAAGCTTTCTTT
CASSLGYMGEAFF
>TRBJ2-3|TRBV15|-|-
TGTGCCACCAGCAGTCCGGGTCTAGACACAGATACGCAGTATTTT
CATSSPGLDTDTQYF
>TRBJ2-3|TRBV9|TRBD2|-
TGTGCCAGCAGCGCTAGCGGGAGCACCACAGATACGCAGTATTTT
CASSASGSTTDTQYF
>TRBJ1-4|TRBV6-5|-|-
TGTGCCAGCAGTATTATAACGGGTGAAAAACTGTTTTTT
CASSIITGEKLFF
>TRBJ1-6|TRBV7-8|-|-
TGTGCCAGCAGCCCAGCGGACTCCTATAATTCACCCCTCCACTTT
CASSPADSYNSPLHF
>TRBJ1-3|TRBV4-1|-|-
TGCGCCAGCAGCCAAGAAACAGGGCCCTACTCTGGAAACACCATATATTTT
CASSQETGPYSGNTIYF